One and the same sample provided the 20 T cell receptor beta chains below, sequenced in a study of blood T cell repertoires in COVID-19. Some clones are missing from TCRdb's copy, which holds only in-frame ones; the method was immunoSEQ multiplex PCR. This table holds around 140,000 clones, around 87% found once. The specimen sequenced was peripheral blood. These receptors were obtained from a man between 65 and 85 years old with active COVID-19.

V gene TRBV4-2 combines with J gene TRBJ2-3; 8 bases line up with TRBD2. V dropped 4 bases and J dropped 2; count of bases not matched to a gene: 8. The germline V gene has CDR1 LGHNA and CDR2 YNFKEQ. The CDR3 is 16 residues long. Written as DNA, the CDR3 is TGTGCCAGCAGCCGCCGACTAGCGCAAGACACAGATACGCAGTATTTT. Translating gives CASSRRLAQDTDTQYF.

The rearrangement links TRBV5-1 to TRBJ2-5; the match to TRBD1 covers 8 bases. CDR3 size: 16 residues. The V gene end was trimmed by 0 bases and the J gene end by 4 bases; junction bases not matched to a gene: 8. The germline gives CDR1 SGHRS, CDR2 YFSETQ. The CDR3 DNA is TGCGCCAGCAGCTTGGTGGGGACAGGTGGAGGAGAGACCCAGTACTTC. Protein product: CASSLVGTGGGETQYF.

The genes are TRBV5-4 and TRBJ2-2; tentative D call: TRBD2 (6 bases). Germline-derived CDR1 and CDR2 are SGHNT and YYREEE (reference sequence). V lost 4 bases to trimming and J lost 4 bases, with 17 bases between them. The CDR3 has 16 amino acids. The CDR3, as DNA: TGTGCCAGCAGCCCCCAGGGACTCCCGAGCACCGGGGAGCTGTTTTTT. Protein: CASSPQGLPSTGELFF.

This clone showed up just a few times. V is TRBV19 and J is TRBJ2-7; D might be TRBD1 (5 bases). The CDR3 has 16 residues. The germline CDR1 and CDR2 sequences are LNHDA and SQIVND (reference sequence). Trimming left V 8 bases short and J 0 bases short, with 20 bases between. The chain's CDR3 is CASSVTQGGLSYEQYF. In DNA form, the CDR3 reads TGTGCCAGTTCCGTGACGCAGGGCGGCCTCTCCTACGAGCAGTACTTC.

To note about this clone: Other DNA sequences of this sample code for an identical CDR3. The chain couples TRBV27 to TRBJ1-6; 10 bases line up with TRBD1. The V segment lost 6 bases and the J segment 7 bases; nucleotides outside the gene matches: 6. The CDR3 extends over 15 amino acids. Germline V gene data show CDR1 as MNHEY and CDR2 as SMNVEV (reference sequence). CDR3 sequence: CASSPTDRGNSPLHF. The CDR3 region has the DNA TGTGCCAGCAGCCCCACGGACAGGGGGAATTCACCCCTCCACTTT.

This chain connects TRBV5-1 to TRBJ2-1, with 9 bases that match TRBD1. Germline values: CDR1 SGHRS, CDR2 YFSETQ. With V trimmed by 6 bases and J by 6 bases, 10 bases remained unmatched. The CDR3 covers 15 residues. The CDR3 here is CASTPGQGWVNEQFF. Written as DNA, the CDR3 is TGCGCCAGCACCCCTGGACAGGGGTGGGTCAATGAGCAGTTCTTC.

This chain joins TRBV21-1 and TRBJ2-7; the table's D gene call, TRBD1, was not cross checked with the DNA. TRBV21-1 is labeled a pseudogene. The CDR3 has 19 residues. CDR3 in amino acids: CASSKFIAGQGFRTYEQYF. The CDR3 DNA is TGTGCCAGCAGCAAATTTATCGCGGGACAGGGGTTTAGAACCTACGAGCAGTACTTC.

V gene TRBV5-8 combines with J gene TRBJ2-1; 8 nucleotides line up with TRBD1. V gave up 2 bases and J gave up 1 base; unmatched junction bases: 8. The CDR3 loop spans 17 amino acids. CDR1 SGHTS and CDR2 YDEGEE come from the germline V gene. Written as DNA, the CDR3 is TGTGCCAGCAGCTTAGGACAGGGCTTTCTTTCCTACAATGAGCAGTTCTTC. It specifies CASSLGQGFLSYNEQFF. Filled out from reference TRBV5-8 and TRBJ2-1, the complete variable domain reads EAGVTQSPTHLIKTRGQQATLRCSPISGHTSVYWYQQALGLGLQFLLWYDEGEERNRGNFPPRFSGRQFPNYSSELNVNALELEDSALYLCASSLGQGFLSYNEQFFGPGTRLTVL.

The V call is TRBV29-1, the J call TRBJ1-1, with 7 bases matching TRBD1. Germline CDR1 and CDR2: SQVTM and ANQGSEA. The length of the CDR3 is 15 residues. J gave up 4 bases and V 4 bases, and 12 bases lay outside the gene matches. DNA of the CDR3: TGCAGCGTTGGATCCCACCGACAGGGAAGCACTGAAGCTTTCTTT. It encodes CSVGSHRQGSTEAFF.

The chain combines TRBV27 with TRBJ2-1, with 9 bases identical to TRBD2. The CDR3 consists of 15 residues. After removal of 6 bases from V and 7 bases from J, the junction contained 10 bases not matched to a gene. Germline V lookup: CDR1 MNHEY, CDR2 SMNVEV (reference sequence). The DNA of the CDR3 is TGTGCCAGCAGGACCCTTGGCGGGAGGGGGAATGAGCAGTTCTTC. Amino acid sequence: CASRTLGGRGNEQFF.

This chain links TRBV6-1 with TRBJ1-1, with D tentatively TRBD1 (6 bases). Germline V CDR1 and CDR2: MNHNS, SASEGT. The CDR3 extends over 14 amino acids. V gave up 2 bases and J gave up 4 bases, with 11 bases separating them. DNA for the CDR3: TGTGCCAGCAGTGAATGGCAGGGGACCACTGAAGCTTTCTTT. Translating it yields CASSEWQGTTEAFF.

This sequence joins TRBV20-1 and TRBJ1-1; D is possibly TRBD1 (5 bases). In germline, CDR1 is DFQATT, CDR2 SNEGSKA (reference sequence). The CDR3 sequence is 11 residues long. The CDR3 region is CRGLVNTEAFF. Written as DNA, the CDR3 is TGCAGGGGACTGGTGAACACTGAAGCTTTCTTT.

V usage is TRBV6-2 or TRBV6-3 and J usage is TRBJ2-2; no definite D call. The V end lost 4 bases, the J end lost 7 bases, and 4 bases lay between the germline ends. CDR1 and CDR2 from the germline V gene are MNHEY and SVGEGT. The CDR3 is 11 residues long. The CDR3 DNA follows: TGTGCCAGCAGTTTTATCGGGGAGCTGTTTTTT. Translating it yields CASSFIGELFF.

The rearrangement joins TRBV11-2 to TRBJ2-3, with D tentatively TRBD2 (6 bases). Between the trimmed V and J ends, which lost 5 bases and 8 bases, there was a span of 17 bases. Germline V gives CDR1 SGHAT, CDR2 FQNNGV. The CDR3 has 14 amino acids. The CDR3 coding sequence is TGTGCCAGCAGCCTAACTAACCAGGGAGGTACGCAGTATTTT. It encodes CASSLTNQGGTQYF.

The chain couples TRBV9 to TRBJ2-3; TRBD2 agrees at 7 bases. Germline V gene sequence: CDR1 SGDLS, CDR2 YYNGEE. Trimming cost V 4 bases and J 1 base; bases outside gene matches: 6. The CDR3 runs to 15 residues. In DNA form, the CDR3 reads TGTGCCAGCAGCCCGCGGGAGAAGGGCACAGATACGCAGTATTTT. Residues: CASSPREKGTDTQYF.

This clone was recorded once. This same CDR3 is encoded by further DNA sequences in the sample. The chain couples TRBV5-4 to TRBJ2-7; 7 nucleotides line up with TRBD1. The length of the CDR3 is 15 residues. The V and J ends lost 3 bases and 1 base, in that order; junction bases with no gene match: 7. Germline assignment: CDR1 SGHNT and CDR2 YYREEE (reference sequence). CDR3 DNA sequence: TGTGCCAGCAGCTCTCCCGGGACAGCTTCCTACGAGCAGTACTTC. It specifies CASSSPGTASYEQYF.

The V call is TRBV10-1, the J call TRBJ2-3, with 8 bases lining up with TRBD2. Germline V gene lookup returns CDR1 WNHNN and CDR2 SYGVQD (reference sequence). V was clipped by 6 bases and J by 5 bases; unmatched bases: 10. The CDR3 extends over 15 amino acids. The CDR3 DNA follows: TGCGCCAGCAGCCGCAGCGGGAGCCTAGGAGATACGCAGTATTTT. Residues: CASSRSGSLGDTQYF.

The CDR3 region is CASSQPGAPSNQPQHF. In DNA, the CDR3 is TGTGCCAGCTCACAACCGGGGGCCCCTAGCAATCAGCCCCAGCATTTT. The chain joins TRBV18 to TRBJ1-5; TRBD1 is a possible D gene (6 bases). V was shortened by 4 bases and J by 0 bases, with 13 bases between the two germline ends. The CDR3 is 16 amino acids. CDR1 and CDR2 from the germline V gene are KGHSH and LQKENI.

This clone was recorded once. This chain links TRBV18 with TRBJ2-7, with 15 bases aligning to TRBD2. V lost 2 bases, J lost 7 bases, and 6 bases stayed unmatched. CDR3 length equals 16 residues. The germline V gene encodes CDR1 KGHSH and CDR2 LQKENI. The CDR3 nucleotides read TGTGCCAGCTCACCAGGAGGACTAGCGGGAGGGGAGGAGCAGTACTTC. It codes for CASSPGGLAGGEEQYF.

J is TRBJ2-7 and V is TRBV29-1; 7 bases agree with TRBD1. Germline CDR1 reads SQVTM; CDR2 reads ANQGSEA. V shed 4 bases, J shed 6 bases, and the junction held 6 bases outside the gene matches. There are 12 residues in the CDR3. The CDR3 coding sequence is TGCAGCGTTGGGACAGGCGGCGGCGAGCAGTACTTC. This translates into CSVGTGGGEQYF.